These 20 T cell receptor beta chains came from one sample sequenced in a study of blood T cells in healthy people across ages. A sample-barcoded 5' primer and a J-beta primer mix were used in a second PCR of about 7 to 11 cycles. TCRdb re-derived calls from the 5' RACE reads in MiXCR, one entry per CDR3 protein. Among around 1.5 million distinct CDR3 sequences listed, 55% to 75% were seen once. The sample comprised blood. All receptors derive from a man aged 18 to 35 in good health.

The rearrangement uses TRBV3-1 and TRBJ2-3, with TRBD2 matching 12 bases. After removal of 4 bases from V and 1 base from J, the junction contained 6 bases not matched to a gene. The CDR3 runs to 17 residues. Per the germline V gene, CDR1 is LGHDT and CDR2 is YNNKEL (reference sequence). The CDR3 DNA is TGTGCCAGCAGCCCAGGGACTAGCGGGCGCGGCACAGATACGCAGTATTTT. Translation gives CASSPGTSGRGTDTQYF.

The chain carries TRBV2 and TRBJ1-5; no clear D gene. The CDR3 runs 14 residues. Per germline, CDR1 SNHLY and CDR2 FYNNEI. V gave up 9 bases and J gave up 1 base, with 13 bases separating them. CDR3 amino acids: CASSGELSNQPQHF. CDR3 DNA: TGTGCCAGTTCGGGAGAGTTGAGCAATCAGCCCCAGCATTTT.

This clonotype was detected a few times. The chain joins TRBV5-1 to TRBJ2-7; TRBD1 matches at 9 bases. Germline CDR1 is SGHRS and CDR2 is YFSETQ. V lost 0 bases, J lost 5 bases, and 3 bases stayed unmatched. CDR3 length: 14 residues. The CDR3 region is CASSLDRGRNEQYF. DNA for the CDR3: TGCGCCAGCAGCTTGGACAGGGGGCGAAACGAGCAGTACTTC.

The chain combines TRBV28 with TRBJ2-7, with D hard to call. The germline gives CDR1 MDHEN, CDR2 SYDVKM. The CDR3 loop spans 15 amino acids. V was cut by 2 bases and J by 0 bases, with 11 bases left in between. DNA for the CDR3: TGTGCCAGCAGTTTAAGCGAGAAGAGCTCCTACGAGCAGTACTTC. Its translation is CASSLSEKSSYEQYF.

The CDR3 DNA is TGTGCCAGTCGAACCTCTGGGGAAGAGACCCAGTACTTC. It translates to CASRTSGEETQYF. This rearrangement joins TRBV18 to TRBJ2-7; D unclear. The tail of the sequence fits TRBJ2-5 better, so the J call may be wrong. The CDR3 is 13 amino acids. Germline CDR1 KGHSH, CDR2 LQKENI.

As DNA, the CDR3 is TGTGCCAGCAGCCCACAGGGTGGGAGCGACACTGAAGCTTTCTTT. It encodes CASSPQGGSDTEAFF. The chain employs TRBV12-3 or TRBV12-4 and TRBJ1-1; D may be TRBD1 (6 bases). This CDR3 is built from 15 residues. The V and J ends lost 6 bases and 3 bases respectively, with 17 bases between them.

V gene TRBV29-1 combines with J gene TRBJ2-1, with a possible D match to TRBD2 (5 bases). V was cut by 0 bases and J by 5 bases, with 8 bases left in between. This CDR3 spans 13 amino acids. CDR1 is SQVTM and CDR2 is ANQGSEA in the germline V gene. CDR3 region: CSVEDVLDNEQFF. The CDR3 DNA sequence: TGCAGCGTTGAAGATGTACTAGACAATGAGCAGTTCTTC.

This CDR3 is CSAGLGDSVAETQYF. The CDR3 nucleotides read TGCAGCGCTGGGTTGGGGGACAGCGTGGCAGAGACCCAGTACTTC. V and J are TRBV29-1 and TRBJ2-5, with 7 bases fitting TRBD1. The CDR3 runs 15 residues. Germline V lookup: CDR1 SQVTM, CDR2 ANQGSEA. With V trimmed by 7 bases and J by 4 bases, 15 bases remained unmatched.

This clonotype was seen a few times. The chain has TRBV24-1 and TRBJ2-1; TRBD2 matches 11 bases. Germline V lookup: CDR1 KGHDR, CDR2 SFDVKD. The CDR3 runs 18 residues. V dropped 0 bases and J dropped 8; count of bases not matched to a gene: 11. The CDR3 sequence: CATSDLRPSLAGVDEQFF. CDR3 DNA: TGTGCCACCAGTGATTTGCGCCCCTCACTAGCGGGGGTCGATGAGCAGTTCTTC.

Concerning this clonotype itself: Its ends do not fully match the called genes, so a read error is possible. The V call is TRBV7-9, the J call TRBJ2-2; 9 bases fit TRBD1. The CDR3 consists of 16 residues. Germline CDR1 is SEHNR and CDR2 is FQNEAQ (reference sequence). CDR3 amino acids: CASSFTGGSNTGGLFF. The DNA of the CDR3 is TGTGCCAGCAGCTTTACAGGGGGCTCGAACACCGGGGGGCTGTTTTTT.

The gene calls are TRBV4-3 and TRBJ1-5; 8 positions match TRBD1. CDR3 length: 16 amino acids. With 3 bases clipped from V and 4 bases from J, the junction kept 8 bases outside the gene matches. Germline-derived CDR1 and CDR2 are LGHNA and YSLEER. The CDR3 nucleotides read TGCGCCAGCAGCCAGGGGGCAGGGGGCATGAATCAGCCCCAGCATTTT. This translates into CASSQGAGGMNQPQHF.

The table lists this clonotype with a few counts. The chain couples TRBV29-1 to TRBJ2-3; 7 bases are a match to TRBD1. With 5 bases clipped from V and 2 bases from J, the junction kept 4 bases outside the gene matches. Per the germline V gene, CDR1 is SQVTM and CDR2 is ANQGSEA. The CDR3 sequence is 13 residues long. Here the CDR3 DNA reads TGCAGCGTTAAAGGACAGGCCACAGATACGCAGTATTTT. Its translation is CSVKGQATDTQYF.

This sequence joins TRBV20-1 and TRBJ2-3; 7 nucleotides align to TRBD2. The CDR3 is 17 amino acids. Germline lookup yields CDR1 DFQATT and CDR2 SNEGSKA (reference sequence). V gave up 0 bases and J gave up 2 bases; unmatched junction bases: 11. Written as DNA, the CDR3 is TGCAGTGCTAGAGATTTGTTGGGGCGGGGGACCACAGATACGCAGTATTTT. As protein: CSARDLLGRGTTDTQYF.

The V gene is TRBV6-6, the J gene TRBJ1-1; D ambiguous. Per germline, CDR1 MNHNY and CDR2 SVGAGI (reference sequence). The ends were cut back, 3 bases at V and 2 bases at J, with 16 bases in the middle. The CDR3 loop spans 16 amino acids. As DNA, the CDR3 is TGTGCCAGCAGTTATACTTTGGCAGAGTTAAACACTGAAGCTTTCTTT. Translating it yields CASSYTLAELNTEAFF.

This sequence joins TRBV4-3 and TRBJ2-6, with D possibly TRBD2 on 5 matching bases. The germline V gene encodes CDR1 LGHNA and CDR2 YSLEER. The V gene lost 0 bases and the J gene lost 0 bases, with 12 bases spanning the gap. The CDR3 is 18 amino acids. The CDR3 nucleotides read TGCGCCAGCAGCCAAGAGAACCGGGGATTCTCTGGGGCCAACGTCCTGACTTTC. Translation: CASSQENRGFSGANVLTF.

In this sample, this clonotype turned up once. One junction end does not reproduce the germline sequence, and a read error may be involved. The CDR3 DNA reads TGCGCCAGCGGCCAGAGACGAGGGGGCGAGCAGTACTTC. It is translated as CASGQRRGGEQYF. V is TRBV4-1 and J is TRBJ2-5, with D perhaps TRBD1 (6 bases). The J call is doubtful: the DNA matches TRBJ2-7 better. CDR1 and CDR2 (germline): MGHRA, YSYEKL. The CDR3 runs to 13 residues.

This sequence joins TRBV11-2 and TRBJ2-4; maybe TRBD1 (6 bases). CDR1 is SGHAT, CDR2 FQNNGV, per germline. This CDR3 has 14 amino acids. Deletions cut 3 bases from V and 8 bases from J, with 14 bases between. The DNA of the CDR3 is TGTGCCAGCAGCTTCAACAGGGCTTCAGACATTCAGTACTTC. This translates into CASSFNRASDIQYF.

The chain links TRBV20-1 to TRBJ2-1; D might be TRBD2 (5 bases). V was trimmed by 4 bases and J by 1 base, leaving 14 bases between them. Germline V CDR1 and CDR2: DFQATT, SNEGSKA (reference sequence). This CDR3 has 15 amino acids. CDR3 coding DNA: TGCAGTGCTACGAAAGAGGGAGATTCCTACAATGAGCAGTTCTTC. It specifies CSATKEGDSYNEQFF.

The genes are TRBV7-2 and TRBJ2-1; a possible D gene is TRBD1 (5 bases). V lost 0 bases and J 15 bases, leaving 12 bases between the germline ends. The CDR3 length is 12 residues. The germline gives CDR1 SGHTA, CDR2 FQGNSA. CDR3 sequence: CASSLAHQGWFF. CDR3 in DNA: TGTGCCAGCAGCTTAGCGCATCAGGGCTGGTTCTTC. Variable domain in full (rest from reference TRBV7-2 and TRBJ2-1): GAGVSQSPSNKVTEKGKDVELRCDPISGHTALYWYRQSLGQGLEFLIYFQGNSAPDKSGLPSDRFSAERTGGSVSTLTIQRTQQEDSAVYLCASSLAHQGWFFGPGTRLTVL.

CDR3 amino acids: CASSFGITGGSSYEQYF. The CDR3 nucleotides read TGTGCCAGCAGTTTCGGCATTACAGGGGGAAGCTCCTACGAGCAGTACTTC. The chain uses TRBV12-3 or TRBV12-4 and TRBJ2-7, with 8 bases that match TRBD1. The CDR3 is 17 amino acids. Losses at the gene ends were 3 bases for V and 0 bases for J; bases not matched to a gene: 10.